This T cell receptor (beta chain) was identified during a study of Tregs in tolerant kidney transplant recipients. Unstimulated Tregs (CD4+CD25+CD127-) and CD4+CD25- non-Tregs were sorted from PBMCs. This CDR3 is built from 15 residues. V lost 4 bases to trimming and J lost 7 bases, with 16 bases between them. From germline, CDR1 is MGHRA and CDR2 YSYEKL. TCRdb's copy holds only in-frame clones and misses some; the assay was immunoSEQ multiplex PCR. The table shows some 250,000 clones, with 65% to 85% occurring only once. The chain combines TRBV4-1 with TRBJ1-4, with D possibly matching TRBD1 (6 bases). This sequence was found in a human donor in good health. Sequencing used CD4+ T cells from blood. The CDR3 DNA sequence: TGCGCCAGCAGCCCCCGGGGGCCCTCGGCTGAAAAACTGTTTTTT. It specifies CASSPRGPSAEKLFF.